This TCR beta chain comes out of a study of blood T cell repertoires in COVID-19. This CDR3 is 15 amino acids long. The germline CDR1 and CDR2 sequences are KGHSH and LQKENI. The germline V and J ends were trimmed by 4 bases and 5 bases, with 15 bases remaining between them. Method: immunoSEQ multiplex PCR; TCRdb's copy keeps in-frame clones and lacks some. The table records around 250,000 clones, more than 70% of them present only once. This clone was detected once. This TCR was sampled from a man aged 40-49 years with active or convalescent COVID-19. Sequenced input: peripheral blood. The chain uses TRBV18 and TRBJ2-1, with D maybe TRBD1 (6 bases). In nucleotides, the CDR3 is TGTGCCAGCTCACGGGAAAGACAGGTCGACAATGAGCAGTTCTTC. Translating gives CASSRERQVDNEQFF.